The sequence of this T cell receptor beta chain was determined in a study of T-cell reconstitution after alpha-beta-depleted transplantation in children. There are many counts of this clonotype. Antigen specificity is unknown. Findings of the study overall: At the one-year point after transplant, T-cell counts and TCRbeta diversity were found to come mostly from T cells that had been newly produced. Expanded clones from the graft, numbering several hundred, reportedly supplied alpha-beta T cells about two months after transplant. Surviving recipient T cells and intrathymic progenitors accounted for some patients' high TCRbeta diversity at day 60.

Germline CDR1 is DFQATT and CDR2 is SNEGSKA (reference sequence). The CDR3 is 14 amino acids. The V end lost 6 bases, the J end lost 5 bases, and 19 bases lay between the germline ends. Preparation of the TCRbeta library used unique molecular identifiers. From the PCR reads, TCRdb called clonotypes with MiXCR, one entry per CDR3 protein. This repertoire shows over 150,000 distinct CDR3 sequences, approximately 6.9% found once; its top ten account for about 5.5%. This specimen was PBMCs, taken before TCRalphabeta/CD19-depleted stem cell transplant. This TCR derives from a boy between 2 and 10 years old with acute lymphoblastic leukemia, due to receive a stem cell transplant. The V call is TRBV20-1, the J call TRBJ2-5; D possibly corresponds to TRBD1 (6 bases). DNA of the CDR3: TGCAGTGCCTGGGCGGGTGACAGGAGGGAGACCCAGTACTTC. Its translation is CSAWAGDRRETQYF.